This T cell receptor (beta chain) was found in a study of beta chain features in type 1 diabetes. Reverse transcription of all isolated RNA meant that expressed TCRB transcripts were sequenced. The table came from immunoSEQ multiplex PCR; TCRdb's copy has only in-frame clones and leaves some out. This sample carries around 300,000 clones, 9.5% to 12% of them seen once, and the ten largest clones take around 0.015%. The V gene's germline CDR1 is DFQATT and CDR2 SNEGSKA (reference sequence). V lost 5 bases and J lost 3, with 8 bases in between. This CDR3 region has 11 residues. A few counts support this clone.

This receptor was identified in a woman in her twenties or thirties in good health. Sequenced: naive CD4+ T cells from blood. J is TRBJ2-7 and V is TRBV20-1; a weak D match, TRBD2 (6 bases). CDR3 bases: TGCAGTGCTGCGGGGAACTACGAGCAGTACTTC. It is translated as CSAAGNYEQYF.